The clone carrying this T cell receptor (beta chain) was detected many times. Its antigen is as yet unknown. This entry is derived from a study of T cells in Graves' hyperthyroidism and ophthalmopathy. With 1 base clipped from V and 4 bases from J, the junction kept 11 bases outside the gene matches. Germline-derived CDR1 and CDR2 are SGHAT and FQNNGV. The CDR3 spans 18 residues. Findings of the study overall: Among thyroid clonotypes expanded above 0.001, most also appeared in blood.

The investigators amplified TCR beta CDR3 regions from RNA transcripts. The HTBI set primed first-round TCR CDR3 RT-PCR. TCRdb analysed the multiplex PCR reads with MiXCR anew, one entry per CDR3 protein. The table lists hundreds of thousands of distinct CDR3 sequences, less than 25% of them singletons, with approximately 30% in the top ten. The source of this sequence is a man aged 30-40 years with Graves' ophthalmopathy. Sequenced: blood. The chain links TRBV11-2 to TRBJ1-5; 9 bases line up with TRBD1. The CDR3 spells CASSLVRTGAPRNQPQHF. CDR3 bases: TGTGCCAGCAGCTTAGTACGGACAGGGGCCCCCCGAAATCAGCCCCAGCATTTT.